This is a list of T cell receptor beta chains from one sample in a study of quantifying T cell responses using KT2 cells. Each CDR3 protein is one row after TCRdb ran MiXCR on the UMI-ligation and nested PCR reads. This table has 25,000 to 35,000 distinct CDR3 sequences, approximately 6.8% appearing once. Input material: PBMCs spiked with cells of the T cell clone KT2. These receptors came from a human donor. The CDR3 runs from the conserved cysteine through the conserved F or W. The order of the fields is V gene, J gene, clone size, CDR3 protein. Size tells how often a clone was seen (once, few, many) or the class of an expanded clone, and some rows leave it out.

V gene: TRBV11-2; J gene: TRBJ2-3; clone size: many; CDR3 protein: CASSLVRGPTDTQYF
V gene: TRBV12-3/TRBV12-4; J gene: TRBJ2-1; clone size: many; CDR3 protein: CASSAHTGNEQFF
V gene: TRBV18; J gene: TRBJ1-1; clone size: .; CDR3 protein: CASSPLGYTEAFF
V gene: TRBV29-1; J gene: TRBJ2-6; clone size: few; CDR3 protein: CSVEIRGTGANVLTF
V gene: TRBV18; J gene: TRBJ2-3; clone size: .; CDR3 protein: CASSPPGGATDTQYF
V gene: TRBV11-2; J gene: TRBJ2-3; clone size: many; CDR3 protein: CASSLGLVDTQYF
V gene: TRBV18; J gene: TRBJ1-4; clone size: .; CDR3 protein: CASSPQSQGDEKLFF
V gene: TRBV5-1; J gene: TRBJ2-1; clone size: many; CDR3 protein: CASSLDYGANNEQFF
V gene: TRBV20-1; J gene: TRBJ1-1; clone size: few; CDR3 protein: CSAAPVDSAEAFF
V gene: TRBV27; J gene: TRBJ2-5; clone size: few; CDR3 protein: CASSRKMGETQYF
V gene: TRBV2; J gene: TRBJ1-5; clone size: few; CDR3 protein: CASSRRNSNQPQHF
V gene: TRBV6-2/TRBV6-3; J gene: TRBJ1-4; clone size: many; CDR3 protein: CASSGAGTGDEKLFF
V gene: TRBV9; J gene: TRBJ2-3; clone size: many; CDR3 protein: CASSGGAGRGADTQYF
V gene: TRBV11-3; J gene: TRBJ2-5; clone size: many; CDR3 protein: CASSIQGAQQETQYF
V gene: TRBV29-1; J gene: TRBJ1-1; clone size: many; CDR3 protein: CSVLMTAGDTEAFF
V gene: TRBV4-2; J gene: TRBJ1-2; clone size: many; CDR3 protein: CASSQVLSGDYGYTF
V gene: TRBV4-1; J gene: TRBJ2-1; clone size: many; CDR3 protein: CASSQVGQLHNEQFF
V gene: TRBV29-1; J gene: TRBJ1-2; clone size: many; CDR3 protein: CSVGHQPDYGYTF
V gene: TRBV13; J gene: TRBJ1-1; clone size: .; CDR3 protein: CASSFPTRELNTEAFF
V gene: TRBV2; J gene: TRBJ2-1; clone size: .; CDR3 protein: CASSKSGTSGFTTYNEQFF
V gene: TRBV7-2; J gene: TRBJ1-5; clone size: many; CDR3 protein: CASSLVPQGNQPQHF
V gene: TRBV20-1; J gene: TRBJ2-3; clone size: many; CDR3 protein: CSAGTRVILDTQYF
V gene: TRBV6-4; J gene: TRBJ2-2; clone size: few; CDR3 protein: CASSHGENTGELFF
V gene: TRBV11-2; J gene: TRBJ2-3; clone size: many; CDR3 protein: CASSLSGGAPDTQYF
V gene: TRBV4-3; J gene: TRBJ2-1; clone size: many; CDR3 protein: CASREGEQFF
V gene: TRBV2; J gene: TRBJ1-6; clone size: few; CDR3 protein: CASSVAGPRSPLHF
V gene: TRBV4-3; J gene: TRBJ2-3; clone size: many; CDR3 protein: CASSQDLASGKGDTQYF
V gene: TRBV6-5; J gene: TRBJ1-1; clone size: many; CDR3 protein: CASRKGRKNTEAFF
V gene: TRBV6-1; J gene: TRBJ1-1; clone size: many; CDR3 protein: CASTGQKNTEAFF
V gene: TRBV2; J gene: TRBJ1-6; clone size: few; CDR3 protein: CASQNLRTGGSSPLHF
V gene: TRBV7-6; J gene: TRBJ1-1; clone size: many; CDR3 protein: CASSLVPGENTEAFF
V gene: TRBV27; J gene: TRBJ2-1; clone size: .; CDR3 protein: CASSAYNEQFF
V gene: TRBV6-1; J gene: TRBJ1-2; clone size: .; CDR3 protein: CASRGTGFDYGYTF
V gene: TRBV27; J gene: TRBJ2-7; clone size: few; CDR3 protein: CASSSIRGPSYEQYF
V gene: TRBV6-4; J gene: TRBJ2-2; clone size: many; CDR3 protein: CASSGTNTGELFF
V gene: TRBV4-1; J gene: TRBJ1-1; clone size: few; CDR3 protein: CASSQDYVAEAFF
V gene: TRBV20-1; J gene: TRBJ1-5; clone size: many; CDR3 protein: CSARDREKGELSNQPQHF
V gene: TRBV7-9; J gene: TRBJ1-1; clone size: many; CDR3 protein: CASSLRQGATEAFF
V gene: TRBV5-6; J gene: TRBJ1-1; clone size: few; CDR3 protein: CASSRTAGAPMNTEAFF
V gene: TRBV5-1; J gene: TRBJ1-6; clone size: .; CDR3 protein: CASSRQETSSYNSPLHF
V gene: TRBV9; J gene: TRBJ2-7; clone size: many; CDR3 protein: CASSPTGSSYEQYF
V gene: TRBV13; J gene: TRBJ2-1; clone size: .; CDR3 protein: CASSFRTFNEQFF
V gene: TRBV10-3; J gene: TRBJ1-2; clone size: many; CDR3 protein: CAISDGQGNGYTF
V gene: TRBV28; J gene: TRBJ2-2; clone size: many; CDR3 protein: CASRGGWNTGELFF
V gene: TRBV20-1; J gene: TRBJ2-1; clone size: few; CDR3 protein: CSAPGRRTYNEQFF
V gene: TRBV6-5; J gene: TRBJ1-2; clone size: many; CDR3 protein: CASSYRAGSHYGYTF
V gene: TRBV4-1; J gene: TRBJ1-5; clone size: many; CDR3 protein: CASSQAPGDSNQPQHF
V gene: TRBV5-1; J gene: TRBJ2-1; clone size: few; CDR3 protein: CASSLALAGAVNEQFF
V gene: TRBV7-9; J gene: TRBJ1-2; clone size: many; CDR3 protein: CASSLAGGDGAYGYTF
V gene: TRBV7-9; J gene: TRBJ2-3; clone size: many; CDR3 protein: CASLRGFTDTQYF
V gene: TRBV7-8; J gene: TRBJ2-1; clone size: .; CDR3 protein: CASSLGTGADEQFF
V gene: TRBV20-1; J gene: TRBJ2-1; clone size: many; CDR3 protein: CSARRGLVDNEQFF
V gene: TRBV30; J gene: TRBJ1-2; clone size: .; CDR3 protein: CAWKRGTEMYYGYTF
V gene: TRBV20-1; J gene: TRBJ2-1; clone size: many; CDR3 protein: CSAREGGPDDEQFF
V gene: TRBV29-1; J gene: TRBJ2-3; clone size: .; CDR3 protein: CSVEGGVTSHRYF
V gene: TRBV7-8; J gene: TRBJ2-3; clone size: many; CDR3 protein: CASTLGGRPTDTQYF
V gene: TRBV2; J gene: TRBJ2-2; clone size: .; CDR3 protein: CASWTSANTGELFF